A single sample is the source of the 17 T cell receptor beta chains below, sequenced in a study of vaccination and CD4 T cells after COVID-19. Treatment meaning: roughly 10-day PBMC culture with coronavirus spike peptide pools or control peptides (ViraFEST assay). For these receptors, no antigen is known. With the Oncomine TCR Beta short-read assay, DNA from cultured CD4+ T cells was sequenced. TCRdb re-derived calls from the PCR reads in MiXCR, one entry per CDR3 protein. The data contain 12,000 or so distinct CDR3 sequences, 50% to 55% of them seen just once; the ten biggest clones take up 17%. Here the sequenced sample was cultured CD4+ T cells from blood, taken after SARS-CoV-2 vaccination. Receptors were obtained from a human donor with COVID-19.

This sequence joins TRBV5-8 and TRBJ1-1; unclear D gene. Germline V lookup: CDR1 SGHTS, CDR2 YDEGEE. The CDR3 is made up of 14 amino acids. Trimming left V 7 bases short and J 1 base short, with 14 bases between. This CDR3 is CASPEQRENTEAFF. In nucleotides, the CDR3 is TGTGCCAGCCCCGAGCAACGGGAGAACACTGAAGCTTTCTTT.

V and J are TRBV19 and TRBJ1-6; possibly TRBD1 for D (6 bases). The V end was cut by 0 bases, the J end by 3 bases, with 18 bases between. This CDR3 comprises 19 residues. The germline gives CDR1 LNHDA, CDR2 SQIVND (reference sequence). Written as DNA, the CDR3 is TGTGCCAGTAGTATAGATAGCGGGTTGGGGACAAACTATAATTCACCCCTCCACTTT. Protein: CASSIDSGLGTNYNSPLHF. Full variable domain (remainder filled in from reference TRBV19 and TRBJ1-6): DGGITQSPKYLFRKEGQNVTLSCEQNLNHDAMYWYRQDPGQGLRLIYYSQIVNDFQKGDIAEGYSVSREKKESFPLTVTSAQKNPTAFYLCASSIDSGLGTNYNSPLHFGNGTRLTVT.

The chain has TRBV2 and TRBJ1-4; TRBD1 is a possible D gene (6 bases). CDR3 length: 12 residues. The V end lost 7 bases, the J end lost 4 bases, and 7 bases lay between the germline ends. CDR1 is SNHLY, CDR2 FYNNEI, per germline. DNA for the CDR3: TGTGCCAGCACACAGGGTAATGAAAAACTGTTTTTT. Translated, it gives CASTQGNEKLFF.

J is TRBJ2-1 and V is TRBV27; D perhaps matches TRBD1 (6 bases). The germline CDR1 and CDR2 sequences are MNHEY and SMNVEV (reference sequence). CDR3 length equals 14 residues. V was pared by 3 bases and J by 7 bases, with 13 bases between. The CDR3, as DNA: TGTGCCAGCAGTTTTTCAACAGGGTTAAATGAGCAGTTCTTC. It yields the protein CASSFSTGLNEQFF.

This clonotype was seen just once. The CDR3 sequence: CASSESGWALHF. CDR3 sequence (DNA): TGTGCCAGCAGTGAAAGTGGGTGGGCCCTCCACTTT. This chain joins TRBV2 and TRBJ1-6; unclear D gene. Between the trimmed V and J ends, which lost 2 bases and 14 bases, there was a span of 10 bases. CDR1 and CDR2 from the germline V gene are SNHLY and FYNNEI. This CDR3 contains 12 residues.

The J gene is TRBJ2-1, the V gene TRBV27, with 13 bases lining up with TRBD2. Germline V gene lookup returns CDR1 MNHEY and CDR2 SMNVEV (reference sequence). With V trimmed by 6 bases and J by 7 bases, 15 bases remained unmatched. The CDR3 consists of 18 residues. The CDR3 sequence is CASSRPTSGGTSSNEQFF. CDR3 in DNA: TGTGCCAGCAGCCGGCCGACTAGCGGGGGGACATCGTCGAATGAGCAGTTCTTC.

The chain employs TRBV20-1 and TRBJ1-5, with a weak D call TRBD1 (6 bases). The CDR3 has 13 residues. Germline V gene sequence: CDR1 DFQATT, CDR2 SNEGSKA (reference sequence). Trimming cost V 4 bases and J 3 bases, with 10 bases left between them. The CDR3 is CSAIGQSNQPQHF. CDR3 DNA: TGCAGTGCTATCGGACAGTCCAATCAGCCCCAGCATTTT.

The chain is built from TRBV19 and TRBJ1-5; TRBD1 matches 10 bases. With 6 bases clipped from V and 4 bases from J, the junction kept 9 bases outside the gene matches. The CDR3 length is 16 residues. In germline, CDR1 is LNHDA, CDR2 SQIVND (reference sequence). In nucleotides, the CDR3 is TGTGCCAGTAGCGACCTCCCGGGACAGGGGAATCAGCCCCAGCATTTT. Protein product: CASSDLPGQGNQPQHF.

This clonotype was seen a handful of times. Here the CDR3 reads CSARRDRVGETQYF. CDR3 nucleotides: TGCAGTGCTAGACGGGACAGGGTGGGAGAGACCCAGTACTTC. The chain couples TRBV20-1 to TRBJ2-5, with TRBD1 matching over 9 bases. There are 14 residues in the CDR3. CDR1 and CDR2 (germline): DFQATT, SNEGSKA (reference sequence). V dropped 2 bases and J dropped 4; count of bases not matched to a gene: 5.

Only one count was recorded for this clonotype. The CDR3 nucleotides read TGCAGTGCCCGGGGAGGGGCAGCAACTAATGAAAAACTGTTTTTT. It codes for CSARGGAATNEKLFF. J is TRBJ1-4 and V is TRBV20-1, with D perhaps matching TRBD1 (5 bases). This CDR3 region has 15 residues. The V gene lost 6 bases and the J gene lost 0 bases, with 14 bases spanning the gap. CDR1 is DFQATT and CDR2 is SNEGSKA in the germline V gene (reference sequence).

By proportion, this clonotype is medium-sized. This rearrangement joins TRBV7-6 to TRBJ2-7; no definite D call. The germline gives CDR1 SGHVS, CDR2 FNYEAQ. V lost 5 bases and J lost 2, with 13 bases in between. The CDR3 extends over 14 amino acids. In DNA, the CDR3 is TGTGCCAGCAGCCGAACCGACGCGACCTACGAGCAGTACTTC. Amino acid sequence: CASSRTDATYEQYF.

This chain's CDR3 is CASSWRTGAKGEAFF. The CDR3, as DNA: TGTGCCAGCAGCTGGCGGACGGGCGCAAAGGGGGAAGCTTTCTTT. J is TRBJ1-1 and V is TRBV7-2, with D possibly being TRBD1 (5 bases). The CDR3 loop spans 15 amino acids. V gave up 4 bases and J gave up 8 bases, with 20 bases separating them. CDR1 SGHTA and CDR2 FQGNSA come from the germline V gene.

The rearrangement links TRBV6-1 to TRBJ2-5, with 14 bases aligning to TRBD2. V shed 5 bases, J shed 6 bases, and the junction held 5 bases outside the gene matches. Germline V gene sequence: CDR1 MNHNS, CDR2 SASEGT. The CDR3 extends over 15 amino acids. CDR3 sequence: CASSTGLAGGQTQYF. The CDR3, as DNA: TGTGCCAGCAGTACCGGACTAGCGGGGGGACAGACCCAGTACTTC.

The chain carries TRBV19 and TRBJ2-5; D perhaps matches TRBD1 (6 bases). Deletions cut 1 base from V and 1 base from J, with 10 bases between. The V gene's germline CDR1 is LNHDA and CDR2 SQIVND (reference sequence). There are 15 residues in the CDR3. The CDR3 DNA is TGTGCCAGTAGTATAGTGCAGGGGACCCAAGAGACCCAGTACTTC. Its protein is CASSIVQGTQETQYF.

The V gene is TRBV6-4, the J gene TRBJ1-6; perhaps TRBD1 as D (5 bases). The CDR3 has 13 amino acids. Germline V CDR1 and CDR2: MRHNA, SNTAGT. The germline V and J ends were trimmed by 7 bases and 7 bases, with 11 bases remaining between them. The CDR3: CASNEGRNSPLHF. CDR3 nucleotide sequence: TGTGCCAGCAACGAGGGGCGGAATTCACCCCTCCACTTT.

This clonotype was counted between two and nine times. The chain carries TRBV7-2 and TRBJ2-1, with D unclear. Trimming pared 1 base from V and 3 bases from J, leaving 10 bases between. The CDR3 totals 15 residues. The germline CDR1 and CDR2 sequences are SGHTA and FQGNSA. CDR3 region: CASSLGLLYYNEQFF. The CDR3 nucleotides are TGTGCCAGCAGCTTAGGGCTCCTCTACTACAATGAGCAGTTCTTC.

This clonotype was observed a handful of times. The chain recombines TRBV20-1 with TRBJ1-6; tentative D call: TRBD1 (6 bases). This CDR3 spans 15 amino acids. V was cut by 0 bases and J by 1 base, with 7 bases left in between. From germline, CDR1 is DFQATT and CDR2 SNEGSKA (reference sequence). The CDR3 loop is CSARDDRSYNSPLHF. The CDR3, as DNA: TGCAGTGCTAGAGACGACAGGTCCTATAATTCACCCCTCCACTTT.